Given below is one T cell receptor (beta chain) in context. Its antigen is unknown. This specimen belongs to a study of cytomegalovirus exposure and HLA in healthy donors. The PCR ran on 60 Vbeta and 13 Jbeta primers. Assay used: immunoSEQ multiplex PCR; TCRdb lists only in-frame clones, some missing. The sample lists 150,000 to 200,000 clones, 80% occurring once. This CDR3 has 16 residues. Germline CDR1 reads SNHLY; CDR2 reads FYNNEI. V was cut by 10 bases and J by 0 bases, with 16 bases left in between. Whole-study findings and limits: A few CMV-associated chains proved CMV antigen-specific in vitro. Later analysis associated a missense DCLRE1C variant with TCR beta V- and J-gene trimming. Rare TCR sequences dominated, though some public TCRs recurred in many donors.

Material: PBMCs. The chain uses TRBV2 and TRBJ2-6; possible D gene TRBD1, 6 bases. This clonotype originated in a woman between 40 and 50 years old in good health and CMV-seronegative. The CDR3 DNA is TGTGCCATCGGGACAACTGCCTCCTCTGGGGCCAACGTCCTGACTTTC. Translation gives CAIGTTASSGANVLTF.